This is a list of T cell receptor beta chains from one sample in a study of blood T cell repertoires in COVID-19. Clones were sequenced by immunoSEQ multiplex PCR, and TCRdb holds only the in-frame ones, with some missing. The top ten hold 1.5% to 2% of the sample, which has about 480,000 clones, around 89% seen once. Source material: PBMCs or T cells enriched from blood (not recorded which). The receptors here all came from a woman aged 40 to 50 who had recovered from COVID-19. Each CDR3 is given with its conserved first and last residue. The D gene is left open where the match is weak. Clone sizes are given selectively: once, few, many, or a class where the clone is expanded.

abundance: .
j_gene: TRBJ1-2
d_gene: TRBD1
v_gene: TRBV7-9
CDR3aa: CASSSRTGPYGYTF
CDR3nt: TGTGCCAGCAGCTCTAGGACAGGGCCCTATGGCTACACCTTC

abundance: .
j_gene: TRBJ1-1
d_gene: .
v_gene: TRBV27
CDR3aa: CASSFWGGTEAFF
CDR3nt: TGTGCCAGCAGTTTTTGGGGGGGCACTGAAGCTTTCTTT

abundance: .
j_gene: TRBJ1-3
d_gene: .
v_gene: TRBV6-1
CDR3aa: CASSEAHRVNTIYF
CDR3nt: TGTGCCAGCAGTGAAGCCCACAGGGTGAACACCATATATTTT

abundance: .
j_gene: TRBJ1-3
d_gene: .
v_gene: TRBV7-6
CDR3aa: CASSLGGAHSGNTIYF
CDR3nt: TGTGCCAGCAGCTTAGGCGGGGCCCACTCTGGAAACACCATATATTTT

abundance: .
j_gene: TRBJ2-7
d_gene: .
v_gene: TRBV4-3
CDR3aa: CASSQDPASVEQYF
CDR3nt: TGCGCCAGCAGCCAAGATCCGGCTAGCGTCGAGCAGTACTTC

abundance: .
j_gene: TRBJ1-3
d_gene: .
v_gene: TRBV10-3
CDR3aa: CATADYTNSGNTIYF
CDR3nt: TGTGCCACCGCGGATTACACCAACTCTGGAAACACCATATATTTT

abundance: .
j_gene: TRBJ2-1
d_gene: .
v_gene: TRBV11-2
CDR3aa: CASSSLLPYFIHNEQFF
CDR3nt: TGTGCCAGCAGCTCCCTGCTCCCGTACTTCATACACAATGAGCAGTTCTTC

abundance: .
j_gene: TRBJ2-1
d_gene: .
v_gene: TRBV29-1
CDR3aa: CSVGGRDYNEQFF
CDR3nt: TGCAGCGTTGGAGGGCGGGATTACAATGAGCAGTTCTTC

abundance: .
j_gene: TRBJ2-7
d_gene: .
v_gene: TRBV6-5
CDR3aa: CASSYGGGREQYF
CDR3nt: TGTGCCAGCAGTTATGGGGGAGGTCGGGAGCAGTACTTC

abundance: .
j_gene: TRBJ2-3
d_gene: .
v_gene: TRBV9
CDR3aa: CASSVVFTSSTDTQYF
CDR3nt: TGTGCCAGCAGCGTAGTGTTCACATCTAGCACAGATACGCAGTATTTT

abundance: .
j_gene: TRBJ1-5
d_gene: .
v_gene: TRBV7-2
CDR3aa: CASRDIANQPQHF
CDR3nt: TGTGCCAGCAGGGATATAGCAAATCAGCCCCAGCATTTT

abundance: .
j_gene: TRBJ2-3
d_gene: TRBD1
v_gene: TRBV27
CDR3aa: CASNPHPDRPTDTQYF
CDR3nt: TGTGCCAGCAATCCCCATCCGGACAGGCCCACAGATACGCAGTATTTT

abundance: .
j_gene: TRBJ2-1
d_gene: .
v_gene: TRBV6-5
CDR3aa: CASSYSIANTNEQFF
CDR3nt: TGTGCCAGCAGTTACTCAATCGCTAATACTAATGAGCAGTTCTTC

abundance: .
j_gene: TRBJ2-1
d_gene: .
v_gene: TRBV5-6
CDR3aa: CASSLRTVFYNEQFF
CDR3nt: TGTGCCAGCAGCTTAAGGACAGTGTTCTACAATGAGCAGTTCTTC

abundance: .
j_gene: TRBJ2-3
d_gene: .
v_gene: TRBV7-6
CDR3aa: CASSQGILSTDTQYF
CDR3nt: TGTGCCAGCAGCCAGGGAATACTTAGCACAGATACGCAGTATTTT

abundance: .
j_gene: TRBJ2-2
d_gene: .
v_gene: TRBV24-1
CDR3aa: CATSDLWRFRTENTGELFF
CDR3nt: TGTGCCACCAGTGATTTGTGGAGGTTCCGGACCGAGAACACCGGGGAGCTGTTTTTT

abundance: .
j_gene: TRBJ1-1
d_gene: .
v_gene: TRBV10-1
CDR3aa: CASSASREMNTEAFF
CDR3nt: TGCGCCAGCAGTGCCTCCAGGGAAATGAACACTGAAGCTTTCTTT

abundance: .
j_gene: TRBJ1-1
d_gene: .
v_gene: TRBV11-2
CDR3aa: CASSGQRGSTEAFF
CDR3nt: TGTGCCAGCAGTGGCCAACGGGGGAGCACTGAAGCTTTCTTT

abundance: .
j_gene: TRBJ2-1
d_gene: .
v_gene: TRBV7-6
CDR3aa: CASSARAWEQFF
CDR3nt: TGTGCCAGCAGCGCCAGGGCATGGGAGCAGTTCTTC

abundance: .
j_gene: TRBJ2-7
d_gene: TRBD2
v_gene: TRBV4-2
CDR3aa: CASSPRLAGTGEQYF
CDR3nt: TGTGCCAGCAGCCCCCGACTAGCGGGAACCGGAGAGCAGTACTTC

abundance: .
j_gene: TRBJ1-4
d_gene: .
v_gene: TRBV6-4
CDR3aa: CASSGQHEKLFF
CDR3nt: TGTGCCAGCAGCGGACAACATGAAAAACTGTTTTTT

abundance: .
j_gene: TRBJ2-2
d_gene: .
v_gene: TRBV6-2/TRBV6-3
CDR3aa: CASSPLFRTGVGELFF
CDR3nt: TGTGCCAGCAGCCCTCTCTTCCGGACTGGGGTCGGGGAGCTGTTTTTT

abundance: .
j_gene: TRBJ1-1
d_gene: .
v_gene: TRBV2
CDR3aa: CATRGSMNTEAFF
CDR3nt: TGTGCCACCCGGGGGAGCATGAACACTGAAGCTTTCTTT

abundance: few
j_gene: TRBJ2-7
d_gene: .
v_gene: TRBV27
CDR3aa: CAASKTPVIYEQYF
CDR3nt: TGTGCCGCCTCCAAGACACCTGTTATATACGAGCAGTACTTC

abundance: .
j_gene: TRBJ1-1
d_gene: .
v_gene: TRBV19
CDR3aa: CASSIVGYTEAFF
CDR3nt: TGTGCCAGTAGTATAGTCGGGTACACTGAAGCTTTCTTT

abundance: .
j_gene: TRBJ1-1
d_gene: .
v_gene: TRBV5-4
CDR3aa: CASSLTENTEAFF
CDR3nt: TGTGCCAGCAGCTTAACAGAGAACACTGAAGCTTTCTTT

abundance: .
j_gene: TRBJ1-1
d_gene: TRBD1
v_gene: TRBV24-1
CDR3aa: CATSDPDRAQGAFF
CDR3nt: TGTGCCACCAGTGATCCCGACAGGGCCCAAGGAGCTTTCTTT

abundance: .
j_gene: TRBJ1-1
d_gene: .
v_gene: TRBV19
CDR3aa: CASSSRLNVRTEAFF
CDR3nt: TGTGCCAGTAGTTCACGACTCAATGTGCGGACTGAAGCTTTCTTT

abundance: .
j_gene: TRBJ1-1
d_gene: .
v_gene: TRBV10-1
CDR3aa: CASSELPGVTEAFF
CDR3nt: TGCGCCAGCAGTGAGTTGCCGGGAGTCACTGAAGCTTTCTTT

abundance: .
j_gene: TRBJ2-2
d_gene: .
v_gene: TRBV7-8
CDR3aa: CASSLRIGVNTGELFF
CDR3nt: TGTGCCAGCAGCTTACGTATAGGGGTGAACACCGGGGAGCTGTTTTTT

abundance: .
j_gene: TRBJ2-5
d_gene: .
v_gene: TRBV5-1
CDR3aa: CASSSGGSETQYF
CDR3nt: TGCGCCAGCAGCTCAGGGGGGTCAGAGACCCAGTACTTC

abundance: .
j_gene: TRBJ1-1
d_gene: TRBD1
v_gene: TRBV18
CDR3aa: CASSPATGSTEAFF
CDR3nt: TGTGCCAGCTCACCCGCGACAGGGAGCACTGAAGCTTTCTTT

abundance: .
j_gene: TRBJ1-3
d_gene: .
v_gene: TRBV7-2
CDR3aa: CASSLWKQGTSGNTIYF
CDR3nt: TGTGCCAGCAGCCTGTGGAAACAGGGAACCTCTGGAAACACCATATATTTT

abundance: .
j_gene: TRBJ2-5
d_gene: TRBD1
v_gene: TRBV5-1
CDR3aa: CASSLTGTGAGETQYF
CDR3nt: TGCGCCAGCAGCTTAACCGGGACAGGGGCAGGTGAGACCCAGTACTTC

abundance: .
j_gene: TRBJ1-5
d_gene: .
v_gene: TRBV6-6
CDR3aa: CASSYRQGNNQPQHF
CDR3nt: TGTGCCAGCAGTTACCGTCAGGGGAATAATCAGCCCCAGCATTTT

abundance: .
j_gene: TRBJ1-2
d_gene: .
v_gene: TRBV24-1
CDR3aa: CATSERENYGYTF
CDR3nt: TGTGCCACCAGTGAACGAGAGAACTATGGCTACACCTTC

abundance: .
j_gene: TRBJ1-1
d_gene: .
v_gene: TRBV19
CDR3aa: CAARDRNTEAFF
CDR3nt: TGTGCCGCCAGGGATAGGAACACTGAAGCTTTCTTT

abundance: once
j_gene: TRBJ2-7
d_gene: TRBD1
v_gene: TRBV7-9
CDR3aa: CASSLISGQGTYEQYF
CDR3nt: TGTGCCAGCAGCTTAATTTCAGGACAGGGCACCTACGAGCAGTACTTC

abundance: .
j_gene: TRBJ1-1
d_gene: .
v_gene: TRBV15
CDR3aa: CATSRASGANEAFF
CDR3nt: TGTGCCACCAGCAGAGCATCAGGGGCCAATGAAGCTTTCTTT

abundance: once
j_gene: TRBJ1-2
d_gene: .
v_gene: TRBV21-1
CDR3aa: CASSKVMRVPGYGYTF
CDR3nt: TGTGCCAGCAGCAAAGTAATGAGGGTTCCAGGCTATGGCTACACCTTC

abundance: .
j_gene: TRBJ2-7
d_gene: TRBD1
v_gene: TRBV3-1/TRBV3-2
CDR3aa: CASSHRQGASYEQYF
CDR3nt: TGTGCCAGCAGCCACCGGCAGGGGGCCTCCTACGAGCAGTACTTC

abundance: .
j_gene: TRBJ2-7
d_gene: TRBD2
v_gene: TRBV27
CDR3aa: CASSFLAGVEEQYF
CDR3nt: TGTGCCAGCAGTTTTTTAGCGGGGGTAGAGGAGCAGTACTTC

abundance: .
j_gene: TRBJ2-2
d_gene: .
v_gene: TRBV10-1
CDR3aa: CASSAHTGSGELFF
CDR3nt: TGCGCCAGCAGTGCCCATACAGGGTCCGGGGAGCTGTTTTTT

abundance: .
j_gene: TRBJ2-7
d_gene: TRBD2
v_gene: TRBV28
CDR3aa: CASSLSAGPLEQYF
CDR3nt: TGTGCCAGCAGTTTGTCAGCGGGACCCCTGGAGCAGTACTTC

abundance: .
j_gene: TRBJ2-7
d_gene: .
v_gene: TRBV4-3
CDR3aa: CASSQDLGGRPYEQYF
CDR3nt: TGCGCCAGCAGCCAAGATTTAGGAGGGAGGCCCTACGAGCAGTACTTC

abundance: .
j_gene: TRBJ2-7
d_gene: TRBD2
v_gene: TRBV6-2/TRBV6-3
CDR3aa: CASSFVRTRPYEQYF
CDR3nt: TGTGCCAGCAGTTTTGTGCGGACTAGGCCCTACGAGCAGTACTTC

abundance: .
j_gene: TRBJ2-7
d_gene: TRBD2
v_gene: TRBV25-1
CDR3aa: CASRPDYGGSPYEQYF
CDR3nt: TGTGCCAGCAGGCCCGACTATGGCGGGAGCCCCTACGAGCAGTACTTC

abundance: .
j_gene: TRBJ1-1
d_gene: TRBD1
v_gene: TRBV29-1
CDR3aa: CSVQRTGPNTEAFF
CDR3nt: TGCAGCGTCCAGAGGACAGGCCCGAACACTGAAGCTTTCTTT

abundance: .
j_gene: TRBJ1-1
d_gene: .
v_gene: TRBV20-1
CDR3aa: CSASRQPMNTEAFF
CDR3nt: TGCAGTGCTAGTAGACAGCCGATGAACACTGAAGCTTTCTTT

abundance: .
j_gene: TRBJ2-1
d_gene: .
v_gene: TRBV4-3
CDR3aa: CASSQVSRGNEQFF
CDR3nt: TGCGCCAGCAGCCAAGTCTCCAGGGGTAATGAGCAGTTCTTC

abundance: .
j_gene: TRBJ2-5
d_gene: TRBD2
v_gene: TRBV7-9
CDR3aa: CASSSGLADRETQYF
CDR3nt: TGTGCCAGCAGTTCTGGACTAGCGGACAGAGAGACCCAGTACTTC

abundance: .
j_gene: TRBJ2-2
d_gene: TRBD2
v_gene: TRBV3-1/TRBV3-2
CDR3aa: CASSPFGGFSTGELFF
CDR3nt: TGTGCCAGCAGCCCGTTCGGGGGGTTTTCCACCGGGGAGCTGTTTTTT